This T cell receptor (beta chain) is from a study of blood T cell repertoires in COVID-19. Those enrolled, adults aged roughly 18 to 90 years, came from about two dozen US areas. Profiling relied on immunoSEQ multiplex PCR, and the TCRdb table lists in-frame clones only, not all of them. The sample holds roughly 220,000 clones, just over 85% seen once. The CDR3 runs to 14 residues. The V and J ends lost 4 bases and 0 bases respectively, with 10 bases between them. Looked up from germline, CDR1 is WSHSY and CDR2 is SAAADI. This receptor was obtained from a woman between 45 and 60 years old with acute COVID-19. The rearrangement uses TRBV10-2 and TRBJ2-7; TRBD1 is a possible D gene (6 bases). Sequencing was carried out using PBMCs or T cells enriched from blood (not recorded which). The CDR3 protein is CASSALTGSYEQYF. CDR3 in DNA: TGCGCCAGCAGTGCCTTGACAGGCTCCTACGAGCAGTACTTC.